Each of the 26 T cell receptor beta chains below was sequenced from the same sample in a study of blood T cell repertoires in COVID-19. This table comes from immunoSEQ multiplex PCR, and its TCRdb copy is limited to in-frame clones, with some not included. In the table there are about 120,000 clones, roughly 91% of which are singletons. Sequencing was done on a sample of peripheral blood. The receptors come from a human donor in a cohort sampled during active COVID-19.

V usage is TRBV5-4 and J usage is TRBJ2-3, with TRBD1 as a possible D gene (6 bases). The CDR3 runs to 13 residues. Germline CDR1 and CDR2: SGHNT and YYREEE (reference sequence). V dropped 6 bases and J dropped 1 base, with 9 bases sitting between them. As DNA, the CDR3 is TGTGCCAGCACCAGGGGTGGCACAGATACGCAGTATTTT. It translates to CASTRGGTDTQYF.

V usage is TRBV5-1 and J usage is TRBJ1-6; 7 bases map to TRBD1. This CDR3 has 16 amino acids. CDR1 is SGHRS and CDR2 is YFSETQ in the germline V gene. Trimming cost V 4 bases and J 5 bases; bases outside gene matches: 9. The CDR3 sequence is CASSPASQGNNSPLHF. DNA of the CDR3: TGCGCCAGCAGCCCGGCTTCACAGGGGAATAATTCACCCCTCCACTTT.

V usage is TRBV2 and J usage is TRBJ2-3; 7 bases fit TRBD1. V dropped 6 bases and J dropped 8; count of bases not matched to a gene: 17. The CDR3 covers 16 residues. In germline, CDR1 is SNHLY, CDR2 FYNNEI. CDR3 in DNA: TGTGCCAGCAGGGTGCCGGGGACAGTGAGTTCCGGTACGCAGTATTTT. It codes for CASRVPGTVSSGTQYF.

In this sample, this clone turned up a few times. V gene TRBV4-1 combines with J gene TRBJ1-2; 8 bases map to TRBD1. The CDR3 length is 16 residues. Unmatched junction bases numbered 8, after V lost 0 bases and J lost 5 bases. Looked up from germline, CDR1 is MGHRA and CDR2 is YSYEKL. CDR3 nucleotide sequence: TGCGCCAGCAGCCAAGAACCGGACAGGGATAGGTATGGCTACACCTTC. Residues: CASSQEPDRDRYGYTF.

V usage is TRBV27 and J usage is TRBJ2-7; D is undetermined. Between the trimmed V and J ends, which lost 5 bases and 2 bases, there was a span of 16 bases. The CDR3 spans 15 residues. The germline V gene encodes CDR1 MNHEY and CDR2 SMNVEV (reference sequence). CDR3: CASSQSAARAYEQYF. The DNA for the CDR3 is TGTGCCAGCAGTCAATCTGCGGCCCGGGCCTACGAGCAGTACTTC.

This CDR3 reads CASSLDRQNTEAFF. CDR3 coding DNA: TGCGCCAGCAGCTTAGACAGACAGAACACTGAAGCTTTCTTT. The chain is built from TRBV5-1 and TRBJ1-1, with D perhaps matching TRBD1 (5 bases). Trimming pared 2 bases from V and 1 base from J, leaving 9 bases between. Germline CDR1 is SGHRS and CDR2 is YFSETQ. This CDR3 spans 14 amino acids.

The chain carries TRBV6-4 and TRBJ2-3, with 7 bases aligning to TRBD2. This CDR3 comprises 14 residues. With V trimmed by 6 bases and J by 8 bases, 11 bases remained unmatched. Germline values: CDR1 MRHNA, CDR2 SNTAGT. The CDR3 nucleotides are TGTGCCAGCAGCAGACTAGCCGGGGGTGGTACGCAGTATTTT. It is translated as CASSRLAGGGTQYF.

V is TRBV5-1 and J is TRBJ2-5; 9 nucleotides match TRBD1. The CDR3 is made up of 14 amino acids. The J segment lost 3 bases and the V segment lost 4 bases, leaving 4 bases of the junction unmatched. Germline V gene lookup returns CDR1 SGHRS and CDR2 YFSETQ. CDR3 DNA: TGCGCCAGCAGCCGGGGACAGGGTAAAGAGACCCAGTACTTC. Its protein is CASSRGQGKETQYF.

V gene TRBV5-1 combines with J gene TRBJ2-2, with 7 bases matching TRBD1. With V trimmed by 4 bases and J by 6 bases, 3 bases remained unmatched. Germline-derived CDR1 and CDR2 are SGHRS and YFSETQ. There are 13 residues in the CDR3. DNA for the CDR3: TGCGCCAGCAGCACAGGGGACCCCGGGGAGCTGTTTTTT. It translates to CASSTGDPGELFF.

This chain connects TRBV7-2 to TRBJ2-1, with D tentatively TRBD2 (6 bases). Germline lookup yields CDR1 SGHTA and CDR2 FQGNSA. V shed 1 base and J shed 4 bases, with 11 bases lying between them. The CDR3 consists of 15 residues. The CDR3 protein is CASSLVSSAYNEQFF. The CDR3 region has the DNA TGTGCCAGCAGCTTAGTGTCTAGCGCGTACAATGAGCAGTTCTTC.

As DNA, the CDR3 is TGCAGTGCTAGTGCCCTGATAGGGGCGGTGGTCGAGCAGTACTTC. This sequence encodes CSASALIGAVVEQYF. This chain joins TRBV20-1 and TRBJ2-7, with a possible D match to TRBD1 (5 bases). Germline V gene sequence: CDR1 DFQATT, CDR2 SNEGSKA (reference sequence). Trimming took 3 bases from V and 6 from J, leaving 21 bases between them. This CDR3 contains 15 residues.

This chain connects TRBV5-4 to TRBJ1-2; 9 bases fit TRBD1. Germline V gene data show CDR1 as SGHNT and CDR2 as YYREEE (reference sequence). The CDR3 consists of 16 residues. J gave up 2 bases and V 2 bases, and 7 bases lay outside the gene matches. The CDR3, as DNA: TGTGCCAGCAGCTTACGTCCCGGGACAGGGAACTATGGCTACACCTTC. Amino acids: CASSLRPGTGNYGYTF.

The rearrangement joins TRBV30 to TRBJ2-7, with 11 bases aligning to TRBD1. After removal of 7 bases from V and 6 bases from J, the junction contained 8 bases not matched to a gene. CDR1 and CDR2 (germline): GTSNPN, SVGIG (reference sequence). The CDR3 has 13 residues. The CDR3 sequence: CASTRDRGAEQYF. The CDR3 DNA follows: TGTGCCTCTACGAGGGACAGGGGGGCCGAGCAGTACTTC. Complete variable domain (other parts from reference TRBV30 and TRBJ2-7): SQTIHQWPATLVQPVGSPLSLECTVEGTSNPNLYWYRQAAGRGLQLLFYSVGIGQISSEVPQNLSASRPQDRQFILSSKKLLLSDSGFYLCASTRDRGAEQYFGPGTRLTVT.

The V and J genes are TRBV5-6 and TRBJ2-7, with 9 bases fitting TRBD2. The CDR3 runs to 16 residues. V lost 4 bases to trimming and J lost 2 bases; unmatched junction nucleotides: 10. Germline CDR1 and CDR2: SGHDT and YYEEEE. The DNA of the CDR3 is TGTGCCAGCAGCCCCCTGCTAGCGGGACGACCCTACGAGCAGTACTTC. Its protein product is CASSPLLAGRPYEQYF.

The gene calls are TRBV18 and TRBJ2-7; weak D call: TRBD2 (6 bases). Trimming removed 2 bases from V and 0 bases from J, with 11 bases in between. The CDR3 has 15 amino acids. Per germline, CDR1 KGHSH and CDR2 LQKENI. The CDR3 DNA reads as TGTGCCAGCTCACCAGGCGGGGACTCCTCCTACGAGCAGTACTTC. Its translation is CASSPGGDSSYEQYF.

The V and J genes are TRBV3-1 (or the pseudogene TRBV3-2) and TRBJ2-2; 9 positions match TRBD2. Germline assignment: CDR1 LGHDT and CDR2 YNNKEL (reference sequence). The CDR3 loop spans 17 amino acids. Trimming took 1 base from V and 4 from J; bases not matched to a gene: 7. This chain's CDR3 is CASSQGSSGVSTGELFF. In nucleotides, the CDR3 is TGTGCCAGCAGCCAAGGCTCTAGCGGGGTTTCCACCGGGGAGCTGTTTTTT.

CDR3 sequence (DNA): TGCGCCAGCAGCCAAGTAGAAGCCCAAGAGACCCAGTACTTC. Translation gives CASSQVEAQETQYF. The chain employs TRBV4-1 and TRBJ2-5; no reliable D call. The CDR3 contains 14 residues. The germline V gene has CDR1 MGHRA and CDR2 YSYEKL. V lost 1 base, J lost 1 base, and 7 bases lay in between.

The chain uses TRBV9 and TRBJ2-7; TRBD1 aligns across 8 bases. Germline V gives CDR1 SGDLS, CDR2 YYNGEE. The CDR3 spans 15 residues. V gave up 4 bases and J gave up 4 bases; unmatched junction bases: 10. This chain's CDR3 is CASSSRDRPSYEQYF. CDR3 nucleotide sequence: TGTGCCAGCAGCAGCCGGGACAGGCCGTCTTACGAGCAGTACTTC.

The chain joins TRBV28 to TRBJ2-5; D might be TRBD2 (6 bases). Between the trimmed V and J ends, which lost 6 bases and 5 bases, there was a span of 10 bases. Germline loops: CDR1 MDHEN, CDR2 SYDVKM. The CDR3 spans 12 residues. As DNA, the CDR3 is TGTGCCAGCAGACCCGCGGGGGAGACCCAGTACTTC. As protein: CASRPAGETQYF.

This sequence joins TRBV7-8 and TRBJ1-5; no clear D. This CDR3 comprises 18 residues. CDR1 and CDR2 (germline): SGHVS, FQNEAQ. V was clipped by 1 base and J by 2 bases, with 18 bases between them. Here the CDR3 DNA reads TGTGCCAGCAGCTTAGATCGCCCAGGAAGATTGGGCAATCAGCCCCAGCATTTT. Translated: CASSLDRPGRLGNQPQHF.

The gene calls are TRBV6-5 and TRBJ2-1; 7 nucleotides align to TRBD1. Germline V lookup: CDR1 MNHEY, CDR2 SVGAGI. The V and J ends lost 2 bases and 10 bases, in that order; junction bases with no gene match: 11. This CDR3 contains 15 residues. The CDR3 is CASSYGQGVDREQFF. CDR3 nucleotide sequence: TGTGCCAGCAGTTACGGTCAGGGGGTCGACCGAGAGCAGTTCTTC.

This chain uses TRBV27 with TRBJ1-5; D uncertain. The V and J ends lost 0 bases and 0 bases respectively, with 6 bases between them. The CDR3 covers 15 residues. Germline V gene sequence: CDR1 MNHEY, CDR2 SMNVEV (reference sequence). In nucleotides, the CDR3 is TGTGCCAGCAGTTTATCGAGAGATAGCAATCAGCCCCAGCATTTT. This gives the protein CASSLSRDSNQPQHF.

V gene TRBV13 combines with J gene TRBJ1-3; D may be TRBD1 (5 bases). The CDR3 consists of 15 residues. From germline, CDR1 is PRHDT and CDR2 FYEKMQ (reference sequence). The germline V and J ends were trimmed by 0 bases and 2 bases, with 8 bases remaining between them. The CDR3 DNA follows: TGTGCCAGCAGCTTAGGCCGGGGGGCTGGAAACACCATATATTTT. Amino acid sequence: CASSLGRGAGNTIYF.

A single count supports this clone. One end of the junction is discordant with germline, which a read error may explain. This rearrangement joins TRBV7-7 to TRBJ2-2, with 11 nucleotides matching TRBD2. The V gene's germline CDR1 is SSHAT and CDR2 FNYEAQ (reference sequence). The CDR3 covers 17 residues. In DNA form, the CDR3 reads TGTGCTAGCAGCTTATCTGGGACTAGCGGCACAACCGGGGAGCTGTTTTTT. Its protein is CASSLSGTSGTTGELFF.

The chain joins TRBV18 to TRBJ2-2; 9 bases line up with TRBD2. V was pared by 3 bases and J by 5 bases, with 7 bases of the junction left unmatched. CDR1 is KGHSH, CDR2 LQKENI, per germline. CDR3 length equals 16 residues. CDR3 nucleotides: TGTGCCAGCTCACCTAGGCTAGCGGGATTGACCGGGGAGCTGTTTTTT. The encoded protein is CASSPRLAGLTGELFF.

This clone was observed a single time. The rearrangement uses TRBV7-3 and TRBJ2-7, with 14 bases matching TRBD2. Trimming at V came to 5 bases and at J to 6 bases, leaving 3 bases not matched to a gene. The CDR3 is made up of 14 amino acids. Germline V CDR1 and CDR2: SGHTA, FQGTGA. The CDR3 protein is CASSQGTSGSEQYF. The CDR3 nucleotides read TGTGCCAGCAGCCAAGGGACTAGCGGGAGCGAGCAGTACTTC.